Below, one T cell receptor (beta chain) is given with its context. The sample belongs to a study of control samples from healthy donors and cancer patients. The table came from immunoSEQ multiplex PCR; TCRdb's copy has only in-frame clones and leaves some out. Here the sample spans approximately 100,000 clones, 90% being singletons. The CDR3 covers 14 residues. Germline V gives CDR1 KGHSH, CDR2 LQKENI. V lost 3 bases and J lost 3, with 12 bases in between. This receptor was taken from a human donor in good health. The donor label of this sample is uncertain. The chain carries TRBV18 and TRBJ2-7; D might be TRBD1 (5 bases). The sample consisted of blood. CDR3 region: CASSPYRSFYEQYF. CDR3 bases: TGTGCCAGCTCACCCTACAGGTCCTTCTACGAGCAGTACTTC. Full variable domain (remainder filled in from reference TRBV18 and TRBJ2-7): NAGVMQNPRHLVRRRGQEARLRCSPMKGHSHVYWYRQLPEEGLKFMVYLQKENIIDESGMPKERFSAEFPKEGPSILRIQQVVRGDSAAYFCASSPYRSFYEQYFGPGTRLTVT.